This TCR beta chain was profiled in a study of blood T cell repertoires in COVID-19. Study details: Sites in the United States, Italy and Spain provided acute and convalescent COVID-19 samples. In each case, the material was cDNA or gDNA derived from T cells, B-cell-depleted T cells, or PBMCs.

Per the germline V gene, CDR1 is SGHTA and CDR2 is FQGNSA. Trimming removed 3 bases at V and 5 bases at J, with 13 bases between. This CDR3 is 14 amino acids long. Repertoires were generated with immunoSEQ multiplex PCR, while TCRdb's copy carries only in-frame clones and drops some. Among over 70,000 clones listed, roughly 84% were seen once. The rearrangement joins TRBV7-2 to TRBJ2-5; perhaps TRBD1 as D (5 bases). The sequencing sample was made of peripheral blood. The sequence came from a man aged 30 to 39 with COVID-19, enrolled during active disease. In DNA, the CDR3 is TGTGCCAGCAGCTTGGGCAGGGCTTCGGAGACCCAGTACTTC. Its protein is CASSLGRASETQYF.